These 29 T cell receptor beta chains share one sample of origin, sequenced in a study of cytomegalovirus exposure and HLA in healthy donors. With 60 Vbeta and 13 Jbeta primers, the PCR was carried out. Using immunoSEQ multiplex PCR, the repertoire was profiled, and TCRdb retains in-frame clones only, with some absent. The sample holds under 150,000 clones, roughly 72% seen once. Material for sequencing was PBMCs. The receptor source for this set is a man aged 40-55 years in good health and CMV-seronegative.

This chain uses TRBV29-1 with TRBJ1-2; no firm D call. Germline assignment: CDR1 SQVTM and CDR2 ANQGSEA. The CDR3 consists of 12 residues. Trimming took off 4 bases at V and 1 base at J, with 7 bases between the two ends. The CDR3 protein is CSVVLYNYGYTF. For the CDR3, the DNA is TGCAGCGTTGTCCTGTATAACTATGGCTACACCTTC.

In DNA form, the CDR3 reads TGTGCCAGCAGCTTGGCGGACAGGCTGTTCCATGAGCAGTTCTTC. Translating it yields CASSLADRLFHEQFF. The chain uses TRBV5-4 and TRBJ2-1, with TRBD1 matching over 7 bases. Looked up from germline, CDR1 is SGHNT and CDR2 is YYREEE (reference sequence). The J segment lost 8 bases and the V segment lost 0 bases, leaving 8 bases of the junction unmatched. The CDR3 spans 15 residues.

This clone showed up just once. This chain joins TRBV25-1 and TRBJ2-7; 9 bases fit TRBD2. The CDR3 totals 13 residues. CDR1 is MGHDK and CDR2 is SYGVNS in the germline V gene. The V gene end was trimmed by 5 bases and the J gene end by 5 bases; junction bases not matched to a gene: 4. CDR3 sequence: CASSLAGADEQYF. The CDR3 coding sequence is TGTGCCAGCAGTTTAGCGGGAGCGGACGAGCAGTACTTC.

The chain joins TRBV5-1 to TRBJ2-1; 7 nucleotides align to TRBD1. From germline, CDR1 is SGHRS and CDR2 YFSETQ. The CDR3 consists of 14 residues. With 3 bases clipped from V and 5 bases from J, the junction kept 5 bases outside the gene matches. The CDR3 reads CASSWGTDNNEQFF. The CDR3 DNA reads as TGCGCCAGCAGCTGGGGGACAGACAACAATGAGCAGTTCTTC.

CDR3: CASSRLRGSTEAFF. As DNA, the CDR3 is TGTGCCAGCAGCCGACTCAGGGGGAGCACTGAAGCTTTCTTT. V gene TRBV6-5 combines with J gene TRBJ1-1, with 7 bases lining up with TRBD1. CDR1 MNHEY and CDR2 SVGAGI come from the germline V gene. V was clipped by 6 bases and J by 4 bases; unmatched bases: 8. The CDR3 runs 14 residues.

The chain couples TRBV10-3 to TRBJ1-5; 7 bases line up with TRBD1. The CDR3 sequence is 13 residues long. V was pared by 4 bases and J by 4 bases, with 1 base of the junction left unmatched. Per the germline V gene, CDR1 is ENHRY and CDR2 is SYGVKD. The CDR3 bases are TGTGCCATCAGTGCAGGGGGGAATCAGCCCCAGCATTTT. Its translation: CAISAGGNQPQHF.

This clone showed up just once. Distinct nucleotide sequences in the sample also encode this CDR3. V is TRBV9 and J is TRBJ1-2; 7 bases are shared with TRBD1. Germline trimming cut 0 bases from V and 2 bases from J; bases unmatched to any gene: 1. The CDR3 has 14 residues. Germline V gives CDR1 SGDLS, CDR2 YYNGEE. DNA for the CDR3: TGTGCCAGCAGCGTAGTAGGGGGCAACTATGGCTACACCTTC. Its translation: CASSVVGGNYGYTF.

This sequence joins TRBV2 and TRBJ2-5; a possible D gene is TRBD1 (6 bases). The end of the DNA fits TRBJ2-7 better, so the J call may be wrong. This CDR3 comprises 14 residues. Germline CDR1 SNHLY, CDR2 FYNNEI. The chain's CDR3 is CASRDRFLTYEQYF. The CDR3 region has the DNA TGTGCCAGCAGAGACAGGTTCTTAACCTACGAGCAGTACTTC.

This chain connects TRBV19 to TRBJ2-3; TRBD1 matches at 11 bases. Germline V gene sequence: CDR1 LNHDA, CDR2 SQIVND (reference sequence). The CDR3 spans 16 residues. V lost 5 bases to trimming and J lost 5 bases; unmatched junction nucleotides: 9. CDR3 sequence: CASSLPGQGAGDTQYF. The CDR3 DNA follows: TGTGCCAGTAGTCTACCAGGACAGGGGGCAGGAGATACGCAGTATTTT. The variable domain in full, with the rest retrieved from reference TRBV19 and TRBJ2-3, is DGGITQSPKYLFRKEGQNVTLSCEQNLNHDAMYWYRQDPGQGLRLIYYSQIVNDFQKGDIAEGYSVSREKKESFPLTVTSAQKNPTAFYLCASSLPGQGAGDTQYFGPGTRLTVL.

The sample holds one count of this clone. CDR3 amino acids: CASRPGGWGNTDTQYF. DNA for the CDR3: TGCGCCAGCAGACCAGGGGGGTGGGGAAACACAGATACGCAGTATTTT. This chain uses TRBV4-3 with TRBJ2-3, with D tentatively TRBD1 (7 bases). CDR1 and CDR2 (germline): LGHNA, YSLEER. V lost 6 bases and J 2 bases, leaving 18 bases between the germline ends. The CDR3 consists of 16 residues.

This clone was recorded once. The rearrangement links TRBV7-9 to TRBJ1-3; unclear D gene. The germline gives CDR1 SEHNR, CDR2 FQNEAQ (reference sequence). Trimming stripped 2 bases from V and 0 bases from J, with 11 bases between. The CDR3 spans 16 residues. The chain's CDR3 is CASSLFLESSGNTIYF. In DNA, the CDR3 is TGTGCCAGCAGCTTATTCCTAGAGTCCTCTGGAAACACCATATATTTT.

CDR3 bases: TGTGCCAGCAGCTTTGGTCAAGGACAGGGCCAGGAAAAACTGTTTTTT. Residues: CASSFGQGQGQEKLFF. The genes are TRBV11-2 and TRBJ1-4; 8 nucleotides match TRBD1. This CDR3 region has 16 residues. The germline V gene has CDR1 SGHAT and CDR2 FQNNGV. Trimming removed 3 bases from V and 8 bases from J; junction bases left unmatched: 11.

The chain links TRBV9 to TRBJ1-1, with 7 bases matching TRBD1. The CDR3 covers 17 residues. J was trimmed by 4 bases and V by 0 bases; bases with no gene match: 12. Germline V gives CDR1 SGDLS, CDR2 YYNGEE. The CDR3 spells CASSVVDDRGLGTEAFF. In DNA, the CDR3 is TGTGCCAGCAGCGTAGTTGATGATAGGGGGCTGGGCACTGAAGCTTTCTTT.

J is TRBJ2-7 and V is TRBV25-1; possible D gene TRBD1, 6 bases. V dropped 2 bases and J dropped 2 bases, with 13 bases sitting between them. Germline V gene data show CDR1 as MGHDK and CDR2 as SYGVNS. This CDR3 contains 15 residues. Here the CDR3 reads CASSEGRGTPYEQYF. CDR3 DNA sequence: TGTGCCAGCAGTGAAGGTAGGGGGACCCCCTACGAGCAGTACTTC.

The V call is TRBV5-4, the J call TRBJ1-6; D not certain. The germline gives CDR1 SGHNT, CDR2 YYREEE (reference sequence). V lost 0 bases, J lost 10 bases, and 5 bases lay in between. The CDR3 covers 12 residues. CDR3 bases: TGTGCCAGCAGCTTGGTCGGGTCACCCCTCCACTTT. Protein sequence: CASSLVGSPLHF.

The J gene is TRBJ1-2, the V gene TRBV5-1; D uncertain. Trimming removed 3 bases from V and 2 bases from J, with 8 bases in between. The V gene's germline CDR1 is SGHRS and CDR2 YFSETQ. The CDR3 spans 13 residues. The CDR3 nucleotides are TGCGCCAGCAGCTCGACTACAAACTATGGCTACACCTTC. It encodes CASSSTTNYGYTF.

This chain links TRBV6-1 with TRBJ1-1; TRBD1 matches at 7 bases. The CDR3 has 13 residues. Unmatched junction bases numbered 6, after V lost 7 bases and J lost 4 bases. From germline, CDR1 is MNHNS and CDR2 SASEGT. CDR3: CASIRQGGTEAFF. CDR3 coding DNA: TGTGCCAGCATTCGACAGGGTGGCACTGAAGCTTTCTTT.

V and J are TRBV6-6 and TRBJ1-1; 7 bases map to TRBD1. From germline, CDR1 is MNHNY and CDR2 SVGAGI (reference sequence). V shed 2 bases, J shed 2 bases, and the junction held 5 bases outside the gene matches. This CDR3 region has 15 residues. The CDR3: CASSYTGTDNTEAFF. In nucleotides, the CDR3 is TGTGCCAGCAGTTACACAGGGACAGATAACACTGAAGCTTTCTTT.

The J gene is TRBJ2-7, the V gene TRBV19, with a tentative D call TRBD2 (5 bases). This CDR3 has 14 residues. V was shortened by 5 bases and J by 3 bases, with 14 bases between the two germline ends. Germline values: CDR1 LNHDA, CDR2 SQIVND (reference sequence). In nucleotides, the CDR3 is TGTGCCAGTAGTCTCCGGGAAGGGAGCTACGAGCAGTACTTC. Translated: CASSLREGSYEQYF.

The chain uses TRBV6-5 and TRBJ2-2; D remains ambiguous. This CDR3 comprises 12 residues. Deletions cut 6 bases from V and 4 bases from J, with 6 bases between. Per the germline V gene, CDR1 is MNHEY and CDR2 is SVGAGI. CDR3 nucleotide sequence: TGTGCCAGCAGCCCCCGCACCGGGGAGCTGTTTTTT. Amino acids: CASSPRTGELFF.

The gene calls are TRBV21-1 and TRBJ2-2; TRBD2 was called by the table and not checked on the DNA. TRBV21-1 is a pseudogene segment. CDR3 size: 15 residues. The CDR3 spells CASSKGGIGAGELFF. The CDR3 DNA reads as TGTGCCAGCAGCAAAGGGGGTATCGGGGCCGGGGAGCTGTTTTTT.

The rearrangement links TRBV4-3 to TRBJ2-1, with 8 bases lining up with TRBD2. With V trimmed by 4 bases and J by 0 bases, 2 bases remained unmatched. From germline, CDR1 is LGHNA and CDR2 YSLEER. CDR3 length equals 15 residues. The CDR3 region is CASSPSGSSYNEQFF. CDR3 in DNA: TGCGCCAGCAGCCCCAGCGGGAGCTCCTACAATGAGCAGTTCTTC.

V gene TRBV5-4 combines with J gene TRBJ2-1; tentative D call: TRBD1 (5 bases). This CDR3 has 16 amino acids. The germline V gene encodes CDR1 SGHNT and CDR2 YYREEE (reference sequence). Trimming removed 0 bases at V and 7 bases at J, with 17 bases between. The DNA of the CDR3 is TGTGCCAGCAGCTTGGATGGTCGTGGGGCTTGGAATGAGCAGTTCTTC. Translation gives CASSLDGRGAWNEQFF.

This clone was observed a few times. The gene calls are TRBV6-5 and TRBJ2-1; 11 bases map to TRBD2. J was trimmed by 5 bases and V by 4 bases; bases with no gene match: 4. The CDR3 consists of 15 residues. CDR1 and CDR2 (germline): MNHEY, SVGAGI. The CDR3 nucleotides are TGTGCCAGCAGTTGGGCTAGCGGGAGGAACAATGAGCAGTTCTTC. It codes for CASSWASGRNNEQFF.

The rearrangement uses TRBV7-9 and TRBJ1-2; TRBD1 is a possible D gene (6 bases). V lost 1 base and J 5 bases, leaving 11 bases between the germline ends. The CDR3 extends over 14 amino acids. Germline V gene lookup returns CDR1 SEHNR and CDR2 FQNEAQ (reference sequence). DNA of the CDR3: TGTGCCAGCAGCTTAGGTGGCAGGGGATATGGCTACACCTTC. This encodes CASSLGGRGYGYTF.

The chain carries TRBV4-1 and TRBJ2-7, with D perhaps matching TRBD2 (5 bases). The length of the CDR3 is 16 residues. V was cut by 0 bases and J by 3 bases, with 15 bases left in between. CDR1 and CDR2 from the germline V gene are MGHRA and YSYEKL. Here the CDR3 reads CASSQEGLGASYEQYF. The CDR3 DNA is TGCGCCAGCAGCCAAGAAGGGTTGGGAGCCAGCTACGAGCAGTACTTC.

CDR3 amino acids: CASTRRTGGVNEQFF. The DNA of the CDR3 is TGTGCCAGCACGCGCCGGACAGGGGGGGTCAATGAGCAGTTCTTC. This rearrangement joins TRBV27 to TRBJ2-1, with 10 bases aligning to TRBD1. Per germline, CDR1 MNHEY and CDR2 SMNVEV (reference sequence). The CDR3 covers 15 residues. The trim removed 7 bases at V and 6 bases at J, leaving 9 bases unmatched.

This clone has just a few counts. V gene TRBV29-1 combines with J gene TRBJ1-2; TRBD1 is a possible D gene (6 bases). The germline V and J ends were trimmed by 4 bases and 0 bases, with 15 bases remaining between them. CDR3 size: 15 residues. CDR1 is SQVTM and CDR2 is ANQGSEA in the germline V gene. The CDR3 DNA reads TGCAGCGTTGTTAGTACAGGGAACGCTAACTATGGCTACACCTTC. This encodes CSVVSTGNANYGYTF.

In this sample, this clone turned up a few times. CDR3 sequence: CASRHRVHEQYF. In DNA, the CDR3 is TGTGCCAGCAGACACAGGGTCCACGAGCAGTACTTC. The chain joins TRBV2 to TRBJ2-5, with D tentatively TRBD1 (6 bases). The J call is uncertain, as TRBJ2-7 better fits the DNA end. Germline CDR1 SNHLY, CDR2 FYNNEI. The CDR3 extends over 12 amino acids.